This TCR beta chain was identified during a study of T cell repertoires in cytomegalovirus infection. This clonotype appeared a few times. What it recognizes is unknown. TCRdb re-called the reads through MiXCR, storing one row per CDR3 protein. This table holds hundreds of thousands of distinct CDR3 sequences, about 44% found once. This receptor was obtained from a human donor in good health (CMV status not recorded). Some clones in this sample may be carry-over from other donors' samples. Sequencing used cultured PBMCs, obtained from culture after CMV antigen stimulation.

The CDR3 is CASSPHRAGSSGANVLTF. The CDR3 DNA reads TGCGCCAGCAGCCCCCACCGAGCGGGGTCCTCTGGGGCCAACGTCCTGACTTTC. The V gene is TRBV4-1, the J gene TRBJ2-6; 7 nucleotides agree with TRBD2. Germline CDR1 MGHRA, CDR2 YSYEKL. There are 18 residues in the CDR3. The V and J ends lost 4 bases and 0 bases, in that order; junction bases with no gene match: 9.